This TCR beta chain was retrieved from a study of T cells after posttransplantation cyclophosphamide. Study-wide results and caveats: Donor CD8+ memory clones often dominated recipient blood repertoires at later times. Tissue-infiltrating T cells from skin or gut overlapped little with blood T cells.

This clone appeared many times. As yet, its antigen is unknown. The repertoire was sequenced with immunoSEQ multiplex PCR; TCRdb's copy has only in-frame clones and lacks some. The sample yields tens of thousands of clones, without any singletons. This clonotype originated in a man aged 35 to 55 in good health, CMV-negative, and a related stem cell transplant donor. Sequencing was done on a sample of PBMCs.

CDR3 sequence reads: CASSQDGGGQGADEQFF. CDR3 bases: TGTGCCAGCAGCCAAGATGGGGGCGGACAGGGGGCGGATGAGCAGTTCTTC. The chain couples TRBV4-2 to TRBJ2-1, with 11 bases fitting TRBD1. Germline loops: CDR1 LGHNA, CDR2 YNFKEQ. The CDR3 covers 17 residues. Unmatched junction bases numbered 9, after V lost 0 bases and J lost 8 bases.